These T cell receptor beta chains were read from a single sample in a study of T cell responses to AZD1222 COVID-19 vaccine. The method was immunoSEQ multiplex PCR; TCRdb's version includes in-frame clones alone and lacks a portion of them. The table shows about 130,000 clones, with roughly 90% occurring only once. Sequencing used peripheral blood, obtained 28 days after the second AZD1222 dose. The receptors were sampled from an adult who received the AZD1222 COVID-19 vaccine. Both conserved end residues are part of each CDR3. D genes are given only for firm matches. Clone size is stated in some rows and not others, as once, few, many or a class when expanded.

TRBJ2-2 NA NA TRBV6-6 TGTGCCAGCAGTGGGGCCCCCACCGGGGAGCTGTTTTTT CASSGAPTGELFF
TRBJ2-2 NA few TRBV13 TGTGCCAGCAGCTTTCGCGGGGAGCTGTTTTTT CASSFRGELFF
TRBJ2-1 TRBD2 NA TRBV11-3 TGTGCCAGCAGCTTAAGGGCTAGCGGCTACAATGAGCAGTTCTTC CASSLRASGYNEQFF
TRBJ1-6 NA NA TRBV7-8 TGTGCCAGCAGCCCGGACAGCGGCGGGTCACCCCTCCACTTT CASSPDSGGSPLHF
TRBJ1-1 NA NA TRBV9 TGTGCCAGCAGCCCTCAAACAGCGAACACTGAAGCTTTCTTT CASSPQTANTEAFF
TRBJ2-1 TRBD2 NA TRBV11-2 TGTGCCAGCAGCTTGGAGACTAGCGGGTTGGACAATGAGCAGTTCTTC CASSLETSGLDNEQFF
TRBJ2-5 TRBD2 NA TRBV27 TGTGCCAGCAGTTTAGGGATGGGACTAGCGGGGGGGCGGGAGACCCAGTACTTC CASSLGMGLAGGRETQYF
TRBJ2-7 TRBD2 NA TRBV14 TGTGCCAGCAGTAAGCTAGCGGGAGATGTATCCTACGAGCAGTACTTC CASSKLAGDVSYEQYF
TRBJ2-1 TRBD1 few TRBV6-2/TRBV6-3 TGTGCCAGCAGTTACCAGGGACAGGGGGCGGTAATTGAGCAGTTCTTC CASSYQGQGAVIEQFF
TRBJ1-2 TRBD1 NA TRBV19 TGTGCCAGTAACCCGGGACAGGGGTCTAACTACGAACACTATGGCTACACCTTC CASNPGQGSNYEHYGYTF